Each of the 23 T cell receptor beta chains below was sequenced from the same sample in a study of shared clonotypes between healthy human individuals. Some clones are missing from TCRdb's copy, which holds only in-frame ones; the method was immunoSEQ multiplex PCR. The sample shows 2 million to 3 million clones, under 95% of them seen only once. The sample consisted of naive CD4+ T cells from PBMCs. Sample subset: CD45RA+ positively selected. The receptors derive from a man aged 18 to 29 in good health. Some clones in this sample may be carry-over from other donors' samples.

The V gene is TRBV19, the J gene TRBJ1-1, with a possible D match to TRBD1 (5 bases). The germline CDR1 and CDR2 sequences are LNHDA and SQIVND (reference sequence). This CDR3 spans 15 amino acids. The V end lost 2 bases, the J end lost 3 bases, and 13 bases lay between the germline ends. CDR3 protein: CASSIISGSDTEAFF. For the CDR3, the DNA is TGTGCCAGTAGTATAATATCAGGGAGCGACACTGAAGCTTTCTTT.

This clone was seen once. The chain couples TRBV27 to TRBJ1-4, with D tentatively TRBD1 (6 bases). Germline-derived CDR1 and CDR2 are MNHEY and SMNVEV (reference sequence). The CDR3 is 13 amino acids. Trimming cost V 4 bases and J 8 bases, with 11 bases left between them. The DNA for the CDR3 is TGTGCCAGCAGTTCCGGACAGCTGGAAAAACTGTTTTTT. The encoded protein is CASSSGQLEKLFF.

V gene TRBV5-6 combines with J gene TRBJ2-7, with D perhaps TRBD2 (6 bases). The CDR3 runs 12 residues. Trimming took 5 bases from V and 4 from J, leaving 10 bases between them. The germline gives CDR1 SGHDT, CDR2 YYEEEE. The DNA of the CDR3 is TGTGCCAGCAGATCGGAGGGTTACGAGCAGTACTTC. Encoded protein: CASRSEGYEQYF. The full variable domain, in which reference TRBV5-6 and TRBJ2-7 provide the parts outside the CDR3, is DAGVTQSPTHLIKTRGQQVTLRCSPKSGHDTVSWYQQALGQGPQFIFQYYEEEERQRGNFPDRFSGHQFPNYSSELNVNALLLGDSALYLCASRSEGYEQYFGPGTRLTVT.

The V call is TRBV30, the J call TRBJ1-5; D unclear. Germline CDR1 GTSNPN, CDR2 SVGIG (reference sequence). This CDR3 has 13 residues. V was trimmed by 2 bases and J by 7 bases, leaving 12 bases between them. CDR3 DNA sequence: TGTGCCTGGAGTAGGTCAAGGGCCCAGCCCCAGCATTTT. It encodes CAWSRSRAQPQHF.

The genes are TRBV4-3 and TRBJ2-4; D may be TRBD1 (5 bases). The CDR3 is made up of 19 amino acids. The V end lost 1 base, the J end lost 0 bases, and 19 bases lay between the germline ends. CDR1 LGHNA and CDR2 YSLEER come from the germline V gene. Here the CDR3 DNA reads TGCGCCAGCAGCCAAGTTAAAGGTCAGGGATTTGGAGCCAAAAACATTCAGTACTTC. It specifies CASSQVKGQGFGAKNIQYF.

The chain joins TRBV5-1 to TRBJ2-2, with 7 positions matching TRBD2. Germline CDR1 SGHRS, CDR2 YFSETQ. This CDR3 is built from 17 residues. V shed 4 bases and J 5 bases; nucleotides not matched to a gene: 14. CDR3 DNA: TGCGCCAGCAGCACCTCCCGGATCACGGGGGGAACCGGGGAGCTGTTTTTT. Amino acid sequence: CASSTSRITGGTGELFF.

Comments on this clone: This sample includes further DNA sequences coding for the same CDR3. This CDR3 is CASSFGGAGNTEAFF. The CDR3, as DNA: TGCGCCAGCAGCTTTGGGGGCGCGGGGAACACTGAAGCTTTCTTT. The chain has TRBV5-1 and TRBJ1-1, with D tentatively TRBD1 (6 bases). The V end was cut by 2 bases, the J end by 1 base, with 12 bases between. Germline loops: CDR1 SGHRS, CDR2 YFSETQ. This CDR3 is built from 15 residues.

The chain combines TRBV6-5 with TRBJ1-2, with TRBD1 identical over 9 bases. The CDR3 has 14 residues. Germline V gene lookup returns CDR1 MNHEY and CDR2 SVGAGI. J lost 3 bases, V lost 6 bases, and 5 bases had no gene match. The CDR3 sequence is CASSQQGAYYGYTF. In nucleotides, the CDR3 is TGTGCCAGCAGCCAACAGGGGGCCTACTATGGCTACACCTTC.

The genes are TRBV15 and TRBJ2-7, with a possible D match to TRBD2 (6 bases). Germline V lookup: CDR1 LNHNV, CDR2 YYDKDF (reference sequence). The CDR3 has 15 residues. V was cut by 1 base and J by 3 bases, with 13 bases left in between. The CDR3 reads CATSRGSGGGYEQYF. The DNA of the CDR3 is TGTGCCACCAGCAGAGGGTCCGGGGGAGGCTACGAGCAGTACTTC.

The chain couples TRBV28 to TRBJ1-2; 9 nucleotides line up with TRBD1. The J segment lost 6 bases and the V segment lost 6 bases, leaving 5 bases of the junction unmatched. The CDR3 has 13 residues. In germline, CDR1 is MDHEN, CDR2 SYDVKM. Here the CDR3 DNA reads TGTGCCAGCAGAGACAGGGGGATAAATGGCTACACCTTC. Residues: CASRDRGINGYTF.

A remark on this clone: Within the sample, other DNA sequences also encode this same CDR3. This chain uses TRBV5-1 with TRBJ2-5; D is possibly TRBD2 (5 bases). V was cut by 0 bases and J by 5 bases, with 11 bases left in between. The V gene's germline CDR1 is SGHRS and CDR2 YFSETQ. This CDR3 region has 14 residues. CDR3 sequence: CASSLGLAWETQYF. The DNA of the CDR3 is TGCGCCAGCAGCTTGGGGCTAGCCTGGGAGACCCAGTACTTC. The complete variable domain, with remaining parts taken from reference TRBV5-1 and TRBJ2-5, reads KAGVTQTPRYLIKTRGQQVTLSCSPISGHRSVSWYQQTPGQGLQFLFEYFSETQRNKGNFPGRFSGRQFSNSRSEMNVSTLELGDSALYLCASSLGLAWETQYFGPGTRLLVL.

V is TRBV2 and J is TRBJ2-3; D gene unclear. The CDR3 totals 14 residues. Trimming stripped 3 bases from V and 0 bases from J, with 7 bases between. CDR1 is SNHLY, CDR2 FYNNEI, per germline. The CDR3 is CASSDNYSTDTQYF. For the CDR3, the DNA is TGTGCCAGCAGTGACAACTATAGCACAGATACGCAGTATTTT.

The genes are TRBV11-2 and TRBJ1-2; no firm D call. This CDR3 is built from 11 residues. CDR1 is SGHAT and CDR2 is FQNNGV in the germline V gene. Trimming removed 1 base at V and 13 bases at J, with 10 bases between. CDR3 residues: CASSLGGGRTF. DNA of the CDR3: TGTGCCAGCAGCTTAGGGGGTGGGCGCACCTTC. The full variable domain, completed using reference TRBV11-2 and TRBJ1-2, is EAGVAQSPRYKIIEKRQSVAFWCNPISGHATLYWYQQILGQGPKLLIQFQNNGVVDDSQLPKDRFSAERLKGVDSTLKIQPAKLEDSAVYLCASSLGGGRTFGSGTRLTVV.

The J gene is TRBJ2-1, the V gene TRBV11-2, with 11 bases fitting TRBD2. CDR3 size: 15 residues. CDR1 SGHAT and CDR2 FQNNGV come from the germline V gene. V trimming: 5 bases; J trimming: 4 bases; junction bases outside the gene matches: 4. In nucleotides, the CDR3 is TGTGCCAGCAGCGTGGGACTAGCGGATTACAATGAGCAGTTCTTC. Encoded protein: CASSVGLADYNEQFF.

This clone was counted a single time. The chain has TRBV7-8 and TRBJ2-4, with D perhaps matching TRBD1 or TRBD2 (6 bases each). V shed 1 base and J shed 5 bases, with 18 bases lying between them. The CDR3 covers 17 residues. Germline values: CDR1 SGHVS, CDR2 FQNEAQ. The DNA of the CDR3 is TGTGCCAGCAGCTTAGGCCGATTGCCGGGGGCCGAAAACATTCAGTACTTC. This codes for CASSLGRLPGAENIQYF.

The CDR3 protein is CASSTRTLNYGYTF. In DNA, the CDR3 is TGTGCCAGCAGTACCAGGACACTCAACTATGGCTACACCTTC. The V gene is TRBV28, the J gene TRBJ1-2; D might be TRBD1 (5 bases). This CDR3 comprises 14 residues. With 5 bases removed from V and 2 bases from J, the gap between germline ends came to 12 bases. Per germline, CDR1 MDHEN and CDR2 SYDVKM.

This chain uses TRBV2 with TRBJ2-7; D possibly matches TRBD1 or TRBD2 (5 bases each). Germline V gene sequence: CDR1 SNHLY, CDR2 FYNNEI. Trimming pared 0 bases from V and 2 bases from J, leaving 14 bases between. The CDR3 has 16 amino acids. The CDR3 loop reads CASSEALRDQTYEQYF. Written as DNA, the CDR3 is TGTGCCAGCAGTGAAGCGCTTCGGGACCAGACCTACGAGCAGTACTTC.

The rearrangement joins TRBV2 to TRBJ1-2, with D perhaps TRBD1 (5 bases). CDR3 length: 14 amino acids. Germline V CDR1 and CDR2: SNHLY, FYNNEI. Trimming pared 6 bases from V and 2 bases from J, leaving 13 bases between. CDR3 amino acids: CASSEPGPNYGYTF. CDR3 DNA sequence: TGTGCCAGCAGCGAACCGGGACCCAACTATGGCTACACCTTC.

This chain links TRBV9 with TRBJ2-7; a weak D match, TRBD2 (5 bases). CDR1 is SGDLS and CDR2 is YYNGEE in the germline V gene. The CDR3 spans 14 residues. V was shortened by 0 bases and J by 4 bases, with 11 bases between the two germline ends. This CDR3 reads CASSVAAGRYEQYF. CDR3 DNA: TGTGCCAGCAGCGTAGCCGCGGGCCGGTACGAGCAGTACTTC.

Comments on this clone: At the DNA level, this CDR3 is encoded by other sequences in the same sample as well. The chain has TRBV7-9 and TRBJ2-1; D is uncertain. The CDR3 length is 12 residues. CDR1 is SEHNR, CDR2 FQNEAQ, per germline (reference sequence). V dropped 2 bases and J dropped 4 bases, with 3 bases sitting between them. The DNA of the CDR3 is TGTGCCAGCAGCTTAAGGTACAATGAGCAGTTCTTC. Translated: CASSLRYNEQFF.

The chain recombines TRBV28 with TRBJ1-2; D remains unclear. CDR1 and CDR2 from the germline V gene are MDHEN and SYDVKM. This CDR3 region has 14 residues. The V end was cut by 5 bases, the J end by 4 bases, with 14 bases between. The CDR3 here is CASSLLRQVYGYTF. DNA of the CDR3: TGTGCCAGCAGTCTCCTCAGGCAGGTCTATGGCTACACCTTC.

The chain carries TRBV5-6 and TRBJ2-3; maybe TRBD1 (6 bases). Looked up from germline, CDR1 is SGHDT and CDR2 is YYEEEE. Between the trimmed V and J ends, which lost 4 bases and 6 bases, there was a span of 12 bases. The CDR3 runs to 13 residues. CDR3 loop: CASSPQGPDTQYF. CDR3 sequence (DNA): TGTGCCAGCAGCCCACAGGGTCCGGATACGCAGTATTTT. The full variable domain, in which reference TRBV5-6 and TRBJ2-3 provide the parts outside the CDR3, is DAGVTQSPTHLIKTRGQQVTLRCSPKSGHDTVSWYQQALGQGPQFIFQYYEEEERQRGNFPDRFSGHQFPNYSSELNVNALLLGDSALYLCASSPQGPDTQYFGPGTRLTVL.

The gene calls are TRBV4-1 and TRBJ2-5; no definite D call. Between the trimmed V and J ends, which lost 3 bases and 1 base, there was a span of 12 bases. CDR1 and CDR2 from the germline V gene are MGHRA and YSYEKL. The CDR3 has 15 residues. The chain's CDR3 is CASSQPTKGQETQYF. The CDR3 nucleotides are TGCGCCAGCAGCCAGCCGACGAAGGGCCAAGAGACCCAGTACTTC.